This TCR beta chain was captured in a study of cytomegalovirus exposure and HLA in healthy donors. Whole-study findings and limits: In a later analysis, a missense DCLRE1C variant was linked to TCR beta V- and J-gene trimming. An observed cluster of highly shared sequence variants was recorded as a likely sequencing artifact. An analysis that was carried out later associated approximately 17,000 TCR beta sequences with HLA alleles at 0.05 false discovery rate.

13 Jbeta primers and 60 Vbeta primers were used for the PCR. Clones were read by immunoSEQ multiplex PCR, and TCRdb kept only the in-frame ones, dropping some. The specimen's table records roughly 200,000 clones. Remarks on this clone: Its specificity is not known.

Sequencing used PBMCs. This clonotype originated in a man aged 25-40 years in good health and CMV-seronegative.

Here the CDR3 reads CASRINSGREPADTQYF. The CDR3 region has the DNA TGTGCCAGCAGAATCAATAGCGGCAGAGAGCCCGCAGATACGCAGTATTTT. The V and J genes are TRBV7-9 and TRBJ2-3, with TRBD2 as a possible D gene (6 bases). CDR3 length equals 17 residues. The V end was cut by 6 bases, the J end by 4 bases, with 23 bases between. Germline V gene data show CDR1 as SEHNR and CDR2 as FQNEAQ (reference sequence).